These T cell receptor beta chains were read from a single sample in a study of blood T cell repertoires in COVID-19. The repertoire was sequenced with immunoSEQ multiplex PCR; TCRdb's copy has only in-frame clones and lacks some. This table has about 150,000 clones, 87% appearing once. The sequenced sample consisted of peripheral blood. These receptors all stem from a woman aged 45-59 years with active or convalescent COVID-19. Each CDR3 is given with its conserved first and last residue. The order of the fields is clone size, V gene, CDR3 protein. Part of the rows lack a size; the others show once, few, many or a class for expanded clones.

size: .
V: TRBV28
CDR3: CASSFRTVLRGYTF

size: .
V: TRBV18
CDR3: CASSPGTPGEGYGYTF

size: .
V: TRBV28
CDR3: CASSSTGVIQETQYF

size: .
V: TRBV2
CDR3: CASMKGGDSPLHF

size: .
V: TRBV6-5
CDR3: CASSLGTQGNNEKLFF

size: .
V: TRBV27
CDR3: CASSAWGRGTDTQYF

size: .
V: TRBV10-3
CDR3: CAIRKGQDNPYGYTF

size: .
V: TRBV28
CDR3: CASSSVQGDEQFF

size: .
V: TRBV28
CDR3: CASSLAGGSSGELFF

size: .
V: TRBV6-5
CDR3: CASSYAPAGGLYEQYF

size: .
V: TRBV25-1
CDR3: CASSQAGGSNEQFF

size: .
V: TRBV6-5
CDR3: CASQRTGEGYGYTF

size: once
V: TRBV4-3
CDR3: CASSQDLLGTGELFF

size: .
V: TRBV11-1
CDR3: CASSHQGQPNTEAFF

size: .
V: TRBV30
CDR3: CAWSAQRLRQGTTEAFF

size: .
V: TRBV6-4
CDR3: CASSVQRGYEQYF

size: .
V: TRBV29-1
CDR3: CSVYGLAGARRETQYF

size: once
V: TRBV9
CDR3: CASSRQGMNTEAFF

size: .
V: TRBV5-5
CDR3: CASSLSRQVVYEQYF

size: .
V: TRBV12-3/TRBV12-4
CDR3: CASSPRQGGEQYF

size: .
V: TRBV5-1
CDR3: CASSFDRSNYEQYF

size: .
V: TRBV7-2
CDR3: CASSLQGYEQYF

size: .
V: TRBV30
CDR3: CAWSPRTRNYGYTF

size: .
V: TRBV28
CDR3: CASSILYEQYF

size: .
V: TRBV11-2
CDR3: CASSSDRYDQPQHF

size: .
V: TRBV10-3
CDR3: CAISRGQTLNYGYTF

size: .
V: TRBV7-6
CDR3: CASSSTAGGSYNEQFF

size: .
V: TRBV2
CDR3: CAGRRSGTTDTQYF